These T cell receptor beta chains were read from a single sample in a study of regulatory and conventional T cells in RAG deficiency. The method was immunoSEQ multiplex PCR; TCRdb's version includes in-frame clones alone and lacks a portion of them. Among approximately 35,000 clones listed, about 80% were seen once. The sample was also reused in another study, on regulatory T cells.

The sequencing input was CD4+ effector T cells sorted from blood. These receptor sequences come from a human donor in good health. CDR3s include the opening cysteine and the closing phenylalanine or tryptophan. D genes are given only for firm matches. Size is stated for part of the rows, as once, few or many counts, or as a class when the clone is expanded.

CDR3	DNA	V	D	length	J	size
CASGLNTGELFF	TGTGCCAGCGGTTTGAACACCGGGGAGCTGTTTTTT	TRBV9	.	12	TRBJ2-2	.
CASSYSRGGSGGYTF	TGTGCCAGCAGTTACTCGAGGGGGGGGTCGGGAGGCTACACCTTC	TRBV6-5	.	15	TRBJ1-2	.
CASSPGTGAYEQYF	TGTGCCAGCTCACCCGGGACAGGGGCCTACGAGCAGTACTTC	TRBV18	TRBD1	14	TRBJ2-7	.
CASSPKQGDTEAFF	TGTGCCAGCAGTCCTAAACAGGGCGACACTGAAGCTTTCTTT	TRBV5-4	.	14	TRBJ1-1	once
CASSQPGITYNEQFF	TGCGCCAGCAGCCAACCGGGGATAACATACAATGAGCAGTTCTTC	TRBV4-1	.	15	TRBJ2-1	.
CASSLRPSSGNTIYF	TGTGCCAGCAGTTTGAGGCCTAGCTCTGGAAACACCATATATTTT	TRBV28	.	15	TRBJ1-3	.
CASSLVSGDTDTQYF	TGTGCCAGCAGCTTAGTGAGCGGGGACACAGATACGCAGTATTTT	TRBV7-9	TRBD2	15	TRBJ2-3	.
CASSVAGGPNNEQFF	TGTGCCAGCAGTGTAGCGGGGGGGCCGAACAATGAGCAGTTCTTC	TRBV9	TRBD2	15	TRBJ2-1	.
CASSLGQPPYEQYF	TGTGCCAGCAGCTTAGGGCAGCCACCCTACGAGCAGTACTTC	TRBV7-2	.	14	TRBJ2-7	.
CAWSRSGSRGNQPQHF	TGTGCCTGGAGCCGTTCGGGGAGTCGCGGCAATCAGCCCCAGCATTTT	TRBV30	.	16	TRBJ1-5	.
CSADLRGSSGNTIYF	TGCAGCGCGGACTTAAGGGGCAGCTCTGGAAACACCATATATTTT	TRBV29-1	.	15	TRBJ1-3	few
CASSASRGQGSSGYTF	TGTGCCAGCAGCGCGTCAAGAGGGCAGGGGAGCAGCGGCTACACCTTC	TRBV9	.	16	TRBJ1-2	.
CASGAPTGKGNTIYF	TGTGCTAGTGGTGCCCCGACAGGGAAGGGAAACACCATATATTTT	TRBV12-5	TRBD1	15	TRBJ1-3	.
CASSEHRELPYGYTF	TGCGCCAGCAGCGAGCACCGGGAACTACCTTATGGCTACACCTTC	TRBV5-1	.	15	TRBJ1-2	.
CATGTGGAMGNTEAFF	TGTGCTACAGGCACAGGGGGCGCAATGGGGAACACTGAAGCTTTCTTT	TRBV28	TRBD1	16	TRBJ1-1	.
CASSQQALNTEAFF	TGTGCCAGCAGCCAACAGGCTTTGAACACTGAAGCTTTCTTT	TRBV2	.	14	TRBJ1-1	.
CASSVELTQETQYF	TGTGCCAGCAGCGTAGAGCTGACCCAAGAGACCCAGTACTTC	TRBV9	.	14	TRBJ2-5	.
CASRGTAKNYGYTF	TGTGCCAGCAGGGGGACAGCCAAGAACTATGGCTACACCTTC	TRBV6-1	TRBD1	14	TRBJ1-2	.
CASSHDRVDGYTF	TGTGCCAGCAGTCACGACAGGGTGGATGGCTACACCTTC	TRBV28	TRBD1	13	TRBJ1-2	.
CASSLPPPRLPYNEQFF	TGTGCCAGCAGTTTACCGCCCCCTCGCTTACCCTACAATGAGCAGTTCTTC	TRBV27	.	17	TRBJ2-1	.
CASQINTEAFF	TGTGCCAGCCAAATAAACACTGAAGCTTTCTTT	TRBV18	.	11	TRBJ1-1	.
CASSQGHGSYEQYF	TGTGCCAGCAGCCAGGGACACGGTTCCTACGAGCAGTACTTC	TRBV6-5	.	14	TRBJ2-7	.
CASSSATNEKLFF	TGTGCCAGCAGCAGTGCAACTAATGAAAAACTGTTTTTT	TRBV5-4	.	13	TRBJ1-4	few